This TCR beta chain was captured in a study of beta chain features in type 1 diabetes. Notes on the study in general: Shorter TCRB CDR3s, moderately but significantly so, were found in Type 1 diabetes patients in all four CD4+ subsets.

Reverse transcribing all isolated RNA meant expressed TCRB transcripts were sequenced. Only in-frame clones appear in the TCRdb table, and some are missing; sequencing was by immunoSEQ multiplex PCR. The sample lists 640,000 or so clones, around 15% occurring once. This clone was seen a few times. Its antigen is unknown. The CDR3 length is 17 residues. V shed 0 bases and J shed 5 bases, with 22 bases lying between them. Germline loops: CDR1 GTSNPN, CDR2 SVGIG (reference sequence). Cell sorting via CD45RO/CCR7/CD25/CD127/CD95/CD27 was performed to obtain CD4+ naive, central memory, regulatory and stem cell-like memory cells.

The chain joins TRBV30 to TRBJ1-2; no clear D gene. This sequence originates from a man between 18 and 35 years old with type 1 diabetes. Sequencing used naive CD4+ T cells from blood. CDR3 nucleotides: TGTGCCTGGAGTGTACCCCAGGAGCCCGACGCGGGATATGGCTACACCTTC. Protein: CAWSVPQEPDAGYGYTF.